This is a list of T cell receptor beta chains from one sample in a study of PD-1 blockade in classical Hodgkin lymphoma. Libraries were prepared by immunoSEQ multiplex PCR; TCRdb keeps only in-frame clonotypes and omits some of them. The table has around 66,000 clones, around 87% seen once. The sequenced sample was peripheral blood mononuclear cells (PBMCs), obtained at baseline. Source of these receptors: a human donor with classical Hodgkin lymphoma. Both conserved end residues are part of each CDR3. A D gene is named only where the DNA matches it firmly. Some rows mark clone size as missing; the rest say once, few, many or name a class of expanded clone.

TRBD1	TRBJ1-1	TRBV4-1	NA	TGCGCCAGCAGCCAAAACAGGGGAAACACTGAAGCTTTCTTT	CASSQNRGNTEAFF
TRBD1	TRBJ2-7	TRBV5-6	NA	TGTGCCAGCAGCGTCGGACAGGGCGGTCTTCCCTACGAGCAGTACTTC	CASSVGQGGLPYEQYF
NA	TRBJ1-3	TRBV2	few	TGTGCCACCTCTCCCTCCTTGTCCGGAAACACCATATATTTT	CATSPSLSGNTIYF
NA	TRBJ2-3	TRBV18	NA	TGTGCCAGCTCACAGTTTGGGCGAACTAGCACAGATACGCAGTATTTT	CASSQFGRTSTDTQYF
TRBD1	TRBJ2-7	TRBV4-1	NA	TGCGCCAGCAGCTTAACAGGGGGCTACTACGAGCAGTACTTC	CASSLTGGYYEQYF
TRBD2	TRBJ2-5	TRBV30	NA	TGTGCCTGGAGTGTCGGTAGCGGGGGGGCCCGAGAGACCCAGTACTTC	CAWSVGSGGARETQYF
NA	TRBJ2-7	TRBV6-1	NA	TGTGCCAGCAGTTCCCGGGACACTAAAAACTACGAGCAGTACTTC	CASSSRDTKNYEQYF
NA	TRBJ1-5	TRBV6-6	NA	TGTGCGGCCGTGGACCGCCTCAATCAGCCCCAGCATTTT	CAAVDRLNQPQHF
NA	TRBJ1-5	TRBV27	NA	TGTGCCAGCAGTTTTGTCCCAGTCGGGGGCAATCAGCCCCAGCATTTT	CASSFVPVGGNQPQHF
NA	TRBJ1-2	TRBV6-1	NA	TGTGCCAGCAGTGAAGACTTGCACTATGGCTACACCTTC	CASSEDLHYGYTF
NA	TRBJ2-7	TRBV5-6	NA	TGTGCCAGCAGCCATACAGGTGGGGTGACCTACGAGCAGTACTTC	CASSHTGGVTYEQYF
TRBD2	TRBJ2-7	TRBV6-5	NA	TGTGCCAGCAGTTTGCTTGGCGGGGGGTCTTCCGAGCAGTACTTC	CASSLLGGGSSEQYF
NA	TRBJ2-1	TRBV4-1	NA	TGCGCCAGCAACAAACTAGGCAGGGTACGCAATGAGCAGTTCTTC	CASNKLGRVRNEQFF
TRBD1	TRBJ1-2	TRBV7-2	NA	TGTGCCAGCAGCTCCCGCCAAGGGGGCGGTTCCTATGGCTACACCTTC	CASSSRQGGGSYGYTF
TRBD1	TRBJ1-2	TRBV30	NA	TGTGCCCGGACAGAGGGGGCCTATGGCTACACCTTC	CARTEGAYGYTF
NA	TRBJ2-6	TRBV27	once	TGTGCCAGCAGTGATACACCCTCTGGGGCCAACGTCCTGACTTTC	CASSDTPSGANVLTF
NA	TRBJ1-1	TRBV2	NA	TGTGCCAGCAGTAGGGACCCATACACTGAAGCTTTCTTT	CASSRDPYTEAFF
NA	TRBJ1-1	TRBV5-1	NA	TGCGCCAGCAGCTTGGTAGGGTTCATGAACACTGAAGCTTTCTTT	CASSLVGFMNTEAFF
NA	TRBJ1-2	TRBV6-1	NA	TGTGCCAGCAGTGAAGGGGGGTACCAACCTAACTATGGCTACACCTTC	CASSEGGYQPNYGYTF
NA	TRBJ2-2	TRBV27	NA	TGTGCCAGCAGTTTACGGTGGGCGCCGGACACCGGGGAGCTGTTTTTT	CASSLRWAPDTGELFF
TRBD1	TRBJ1-5	TRBV6-6	NA	TGTGCCAGCAGCTTCCGACAGGGGACAAATCAGCCCCAGCATTTT	CASSFRQGTNQPQHF
NA	TRBJ1-4	TRBV19	NA	TGTGCCAGTAAGGGAACCCTAGAACACTTTGAAAAACTGTTTTTT	CASKGTLEHFEKLFF
NA	TRBJ1-1	TRBV4-1	NA	TGCGCCAGCAGCCACAAGTCATCCAGGGTTTACACTGAAGCTTTCTTT	CASSHKSSRVYTEAFF
NA	TRBJ1-6	TRBV19	NA	TGTGCCAGTAGTATCCTGGGTACTTCACCCCTCCACTTT	CASSILGTSPLHF
NA	TRBJ1-1	TRBV7-8	NA	TGTGCCAGCAGCCTCCCGTTTCGTGTGTCGGGGCGCGGAACTGAAGCTTTCTTT	CASSLPFRVSGRGTEAFF
NA	TRBJ2-1	TRBV7-9	NA	TGTGCCAGCACCACTGGGGGGCAAGGGAATGAGCAGTTCTTC	CASTTGGQGNEQFF